Listed here are 24 T cell receptor beta chains from one sample, sequenced in a study. TCRdb independently ran MiXCR on the RT-PCR reads; one entry per CDR3 protein. The data show 550,000 to 750,000 distinct CDR3 sequences, with 14% seen just once and about 3.6% held by the top ten. The sequencing input was memory CD4+ T cells from blood. Receptors originate from a female donor in good health, serving as a healthy control.

This clonotype was found a few times. V usage is TRBV25-1 and J usage is TRBJ1-2; 9 bases align to TRBD1. Germline assignment: CDR1 MGHDK and CDR2 SYGVNS. V was pared by 7 bases and J by 11 bases, with 8 bases of the junction left unmatched. This CDR3 is 12 amino acids long. The CDR3 DNA follows: TGTGCCAGCAAGGGACAGGGATACGGATACACCTTC. It is translated as CASKGQGYGYTF.

This clonotype came up many times. The rearrangement uses TRBV5-1 and TRBJ1-1; weak D call: TRBD1 (5 bases). Germline V gene data show CDR1 as SGHRS and CDR2 as YFSETQ. This CDR3 has 14 residues. V was shortened by 3 bases and J by 3 bases, with 12 bases between the two germline ends. CDR3 in amino acids: CASSSGGLDTEAFF. As DNA, the CDR3 is TGCGCCAGCAGCTCGGGGGGGTTGGACACTGAAGCTTTCTTT.

This clonotype was recorded a few times. The chain employs TRBV5-1 and TRBJ2-2, with TRBD2 matching over 13 bases. Germline CDR1 reads SGHRS; CDR2 reads YFSETQ. The CDR3 has 16 amino acids. V was pared by 4 bases and J by 6 bases, with 6 bases of the junction left unmatched. CDR3 sequence reads: CASSTTSGRAAGELFF. Written as DNA, the CDR3 is TGCGCCAGCAGCACCACTAGCGGGAGGGCCGCCGGGGAGCTGTTTTTT.

V is TRBV9 and J is TRBJ1-3, with D possibly TRBD1 on 6 matching bases. CDR1 and CDR2 from the germline V gene are SGDLS and YYNGEE. V was shortened by 5 bases and J by 0 bases, with 12 bases between the two germline ends. The CDR3 runs to 15 residues. Written as DNA, the CDR3 is TGTGCCAGCAGTGCCGGGGGGCACTCTGGAAACACCATATATTTT. It specifies CASSAGGHSGNTIYF.

This clonotype came up a few times. The chain links TRBV27 to TRBJ1-1; TRBD1 matches 10 bases. Trimming removed 7 bases from V and 5 bases from J; junction bases left unmatched: 10. The CDR3 consists of 15 residues. Per germline, CDR1 MNHEY and CDR2 SMNVEV (reference sequence). DNA for the CDR3: TGTGCCAGCAACTCGGACAGGGGGGCTTGGACTGAAGCTTTCTTT. Amino acid sequence: CASNSDRGAWTEAFF.

The chain joins TRBV7-2 to TRBJ1-2, with D unresolved. Germline loops: CDR1 SGHTA, CDR2 FQGNSA. CDR3 size: 13 residues. V was clipped by 1 base and J by 4 bases, with 7 bases between them. For the CDR3, the DNA is TGTGCCAGCAGCTTAGGGATCGGCTATGGCTACACCTTC. Amino acid sequence: CASSLGIGYGYTF.

A note on this clonotype: It may be a read error: a sequence one base away is much more abundant. The chain uses TRBV12-3 or TRBV12-4 and TRBJ2-1; D possibly corresponds to TRBD2 (6 bases). This CDR3 is 14 amino acids long. Trimming stripped 6 bases from V and 6 bases from J, with 15 bases between. Here the CDR3 DNA reads TGTGCCAGCAGCGAGCGGGTGGGGAGCAATGAGCAGTTCTTC. Translating gives CASSERVGSNEQFF.

This clonotype has just a few counts. The rearrangement links TRBV20-1 to TRBJ2-7; 16 bases fit TRBD2. Germline assignment: CDR1 DFQATT and CDR2 SNEGSKA (reference sequence). The trim removed 6 bases at V and 4 bases at J, leaving 9 bases unmatched. The CDR3 spans 16 residues. The CDR3 coding sequence is TGCAGTGCCGTATCCGGGACTAGCGGGAGGGGGTACGAGCAGTACTTC. Amino acid sequence: CSAVSGTSGRGYEQYF.

This clonotype was detected a few times. V and J are TRBV20-1 and TRBJ2-3, with D possibly being TRBD1 or TRBD2 (5 bases each). Deletions cut 3 bases from V and 3 bases from J, with 10 bases between. Looked up from germline, CDR1 is DFQATT and CDR2 is SNEGSKA (reference sequence). This CDR3 has 13 residues. CDR3 coding DNA: TGCAGTGCTAGGGGGTGGGGGACAGATACGCAGTATTTT. Translation: CSARGWGTDTQYF.

The rearrangement uses TRBV11-2 and TRBJ1-5; D uncertain. This CDR3 region has 14 residues. V was trimmed by 10 bases and J by 0 bases, leaving 13 bases between them. Germline CDR1 and CDR2: SGHAT and FQNNGV. In DNA, the CDR3 is TGTGCCATAGAACACGAGAATAGCAATCAGCCCCAGCATTTT. Amino acid sequence: CAIEHENSNQPQHF. Full variable domain (remainder filled in from reference TRBV11-2 and TRBJ1-5): EAGVAQSPRYKIIEKRQSVAFWCNPISGHATLYWYQQILGQGPKLLIQFQNNGVVDDSQLPKDRFSAERLKGVDSTLKIQPAKLEDSAVYLCAIEHENSNQPQHFGDGTRLSIL.

This clonotype was seen a few times. This sequence joins TRBV5-1 and TRBJ2-7; 7 bases map to TRBD1. The CDR3 runs to 14 residues. Germline loops: CDR1 SGHRS, CDR2 YFSETQ. V was pared by 1 base and J by 6 bases, with 7 bases of the junction left unmatched. CDR3 protein: CASSLTTGAGEQYF. Here the CDR3 DNA reads TGCGCCAGCAGCTTGACTACAGGGGCGGGCGAGCAGTACTTC. Full variable domain (rest looked up from reference TRBV5-1 and TRBJ2-7): KAGVTQTPRYLIKTRGQQVTLSCSPISGHRSVSWYQQTPGQGLQFLFEYFSETQRNKGNFPGRFSGRQFSNSRSEMNVSTLELGDSALYLCASSLTTGAGEQYFGPGTRLTVT.

This clonotype was detected a few times. The CDR3 bases are TGTGCCAGCAGCCCGGGACTAGCGGGGGACCCGGGGCAGTTCTTC. Translating gives CASSPGLAGDPGQFF. The chain carries TRBV11-2 and TRBJ2-1; 14 positions agree with TRBD2. Germline trimming cut 5 bases from V and 12 bases from J; bases unmatched to any gene: 9. This CDR3 has 15 residues. The germline gives CDR1 SGHAT, CDR2 FQNNGV.

This clonotype was seen more than once but under ten times. V is TRBV12-3 or TRBV12-4 and J is TRBJ2-2, with no clear D. CDR3 length: 14 amino acids. V dropped 6 bases and J dropped 2 bases, with 10 bases sitting between them. This CDR3 is CASSPYRNTGELFF. The CDR3, as DNA: TGTGCCAGCAGCCCATATCGTAACACCGGGGAGCTGTTTTTT.

This clonotype was recorded a few times. The gene calls are TRBV2 and TRBJ1-3; no firm D call. This CDR3 spans 13 amino acids. The V end lost 10 bases, the J end lost 4 bases, and 14 bases lay between the germline ends. Per the germline V gene, CDR1 is SNHLY and CDR2 is FYNNEI. CDR3 protein: CATSWSIGNTIYF. CDR3 bases: TGTGCCACCTCGTGGTCGATCGGAAACACCATATATTTT.

This clonotype has at least ten counts. This chain links TRBV15 with TRBJ2-7, with 8 bases identical to TRBD1. Germline V gene data show CDR1 as LNHNV and CDR2 as YYDKDF (reference sequence). V lost 2 bases to trimming and J lost 2 bases; unmatched junction nucleotides: 8. The CDR3 spans 16 residues. DNA for the CDR3: TGTGCCACCAGCAGAACTCCGACAGGGGCTACCTACGAGCAGTACTTC. Amino acids: CATSRTPTGATYEQYF.

This clonotype was seen more than once but under ten times. The genes are TRBV7-9 and TRBJ2-1; TRBD2 aligns across 10 bases. Germline CDR1 and CDR2: SEHNR and FQNEAQ (reference sequence). The V segment lost 1 base and the J segment 5 bases; nucleotides outside the gene matches: 5. There are 16 residues in the CDR3. The CDR3 DNA is TGTGCCAGCAGCTTAGGCGGGACTAGCGCCCACAATGAGCAGTTCTTC. Translated: CASSLGGTSAHNEQFF. The entire variable domain, with the rest obtained from reference TRBV7-9 and TRBJ2-1, is as follows: DTGVSQNPRHKITKRGQNVTFRCDPISEHNRLYWYRQTLGQGPEFLTYFQNEAQLEKSRLLSDRFSAERPKGSFSTLEIQRTEQGDSAMYLCASSLGGTSAHNEQFFGPGTRLTVL.

This clonotype turned up a few times. This chain links TRBV27 with TRBJ2-2; D unresolved. Trimming left V 8 bases short and J 5 bases short, with 15 bases between. Germline V gene sequence: CDR1 MNHEY, CDR2 SMNVEV (reference sequence). The CDR3 length is 14 residues. CDR3 protein: CASRADVVTGELFF. In DNA, the CDR3 is TGTGCCAGCCGCGCGGACGTGGTAACCGGGGAGCTGTTTTTT.

V gene TRBV20-1 combines with J gene TRBJ2-1; weak D call: TRBD1 (6 bases). The V gene's germline CDR1 is DFQATT and CDR2 SNEGSKA (reference sequence). The CDR3 covers 13 residues. Trimming pared 0 bases from V and 7 bases from J, leaving 10 bases between. This chain's CDR3 is CSARDPQGNEQFF. In DNA form, the CDR3 reads TGCAGTGCTAGAGATCCGCAGGGGAATGAGCAGTTCTTC.

This clonotype was detected only a few times. V is TRBV24-1 and J is TRBJ2-5, with 8 bases identical to TRBD2. The CDR3 extends over 16 amino acids. V lost 3 bases and J lost 1; bases outside the gene matches: 6. Per germline, CDR1 KGHDR and CDR2 SFDVKD. As DNA, the CDR3 is TGTGCCACCAGTGATCCGTCGACTAGCGCCCAAGAGACCCAGTACTTC. Residues: CATSDPSTSAQETQYF.

This clonotype came up many times. The chain employs TRBV4-3 and TRBJ2-7; 9 bases are shared with TRBD2. Germline CDR1 and CDR2: LGHNA and YSLEER. J gave up 3 bases and V 2 bases, and 5 bases lay outside the gene matches. The CDR3 totals 15 residues. The CDR3 coding sequence is TGCGCCAGCAGCCAATCGACTAGCGGTTACTACGAGCAGTACTTC. Amino acids: CASSQSTSGYYEQYF.

This clonotype was counted at least ten times. The chain has TRBV10-3 and TRBJ1-6, with TRBD1 identical over 9 bases. The CDR3 runs to 15 residues. The germline V gene has CDR1 ENHRY and CDR2 SYGVKD. Germline trimming cut 4 bases from V and 10 bases from J; bases unmatched to any gene: 8. CDR3 loop: CAISGGQGALSPLHF. The CDR3 DNA sequence: TGTGCCATCAGTGGGGGACAGGGCGCTCTATCACCCCTCCACTTT.

This clonotype appeared many times. The chain links TRBV6-1 to TRBJ1-5; no clear D gene. Per the germline V gene, CDR1 is MNHNS and CDR2 is SASEGT. This CDR3 spans 13 amino acids. CDR3 nucleotides: TGTGCGACCAGACTACATAGCAATCAGCCCCAGCATTTT. Translating it yields CATRLHSNQPQHF.

This clonotype was detected a few times. The gene calls are TRBV20-1 and TRBJ2-7; no clear D. Per germline, CDR1 DFQATT and CDR2 SNEGSKA (reference sequence). There are 15 residues in the CDR3. Trimming shortened V by 3 bases and J by 4 bases, and 19 bases separated the two germline ends. The chain's CDR3 is CSASPIQTLKYEQYF. DNA of the CDR3: TGCAGTGCTAGCCCAATCCAAACCCTAAAATACGAGCAGTACTTC.

The table lists this clonotype with many counts. The chain uses TRBV27 and TRBJ2-7; D is perhaps TRBD1 (7 bases). The germline V and J ends were trimmed by 5 bases and 7 bases, with 15 bases remaining between them. Germline V gene lookup returns CDR1 MNHEY and CDR2 SMNVEV (reference sequence). The CDR3 spans 13 residues. DNA of the CDR3: TGTGCCAGCAGTCTGGAGGGGGCAGGGGAGCAGTACTTC. As protein: CASSLEGAGEQYF.